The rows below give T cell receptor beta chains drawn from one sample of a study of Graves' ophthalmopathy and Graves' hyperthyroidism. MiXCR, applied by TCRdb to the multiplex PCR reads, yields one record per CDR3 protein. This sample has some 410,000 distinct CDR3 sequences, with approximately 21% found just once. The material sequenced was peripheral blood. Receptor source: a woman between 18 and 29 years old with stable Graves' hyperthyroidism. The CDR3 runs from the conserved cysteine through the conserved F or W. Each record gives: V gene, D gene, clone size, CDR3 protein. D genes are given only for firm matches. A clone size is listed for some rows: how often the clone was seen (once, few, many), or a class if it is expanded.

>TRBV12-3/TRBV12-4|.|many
CASSFDGQPQHF
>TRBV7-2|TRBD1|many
CASRMGGQGHYEQYF
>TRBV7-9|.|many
CASSLDRVSTEAFF
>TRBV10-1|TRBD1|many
CASSEPAIPRDRGYEQYF
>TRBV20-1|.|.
CSTGNYGYTF
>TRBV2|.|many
CASSRDGIYGYTF
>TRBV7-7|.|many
CASSSHRASETQYF
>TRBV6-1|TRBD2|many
CASKLAGGTGELFF
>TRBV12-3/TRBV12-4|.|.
CASTGLGVEAFF
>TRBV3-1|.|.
CASSHQGAGGYTF
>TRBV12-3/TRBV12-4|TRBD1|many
CASRQQGNYEQYF
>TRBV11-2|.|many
CASSGRNYGYTF
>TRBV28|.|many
CASSLWGGGYGYTF
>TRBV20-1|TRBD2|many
CSAGLADLFAYEQYF
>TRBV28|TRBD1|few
CASSGQGSIGYTF
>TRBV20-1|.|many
CSARSGWNNSPLHF
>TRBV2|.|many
CASSGGPNTGELFF
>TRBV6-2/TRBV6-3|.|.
CASSYNTMNTEAFF
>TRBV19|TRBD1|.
CASSRYPGQGAPRGYTF
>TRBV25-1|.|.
CASSEPSLATDTQYF
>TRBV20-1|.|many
CSAREADYEQYF
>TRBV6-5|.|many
CASSRDGASYEQYF